This T cell receptor (beta chain) originates from a study of metastatic and nonmetastatic thyroid tumors. Study-wide findings and caveats: For both blood and tumor, malignant thyroid tumors reportedly showed significantly higher TCR beta diversity than benign nodules did.

The CDR3 is 10 amino acids. Per germline, CDR1 SNHLY and CDR2 FYNNEI. Trimming left V 8 bases short and J 5 bases short, with 6 bases between. This clone was counted many times. What it recognizes is unknown. TCRdb re-analyzed the PCR reads using MiXCR. Of some 24,000 clones in the sample, more than 20% were seen once. Treatment of any kind had been given to no patient before thyroid surgery. Material: blood. The TCR sequence derives from a male donor with papillary thyroid cancer or a benign thyroid nodule (not recorded which). Some clones in this sample may be carry-over from other donors' samples. J is TRBJ2-5 and V is TRBV2; D is uncertain. The CDR3 DNA sequence: TGTGCCAGCTCGTTCGAGACCCAGTACTTC. Translation: CASSFETQYF.